A single sample is the source of the 2 T cell receptor beta chains below, sequenced in a study of blood T cell repertoires in COVID-19. Sequencing was performed with immunoSEQ multiplex PCR; in TCRdb, only in-frame clones are kept and a portion is missing. The data show about 69,000 clones, about 90% seen once. Sequenced material: peripheral blood. The receptors were gathered from a man in his fifties or sixties with acute or convalescent COVID-19.

Only a few counts were recorded for this clone. This specimen includes other DNA sequences encoding the same CDR3. The rearrangement uses TRBV29-1 and TRBJ2-5; the D gene is possibly TRBD1 (5 bases). Germline V CDR1 and CDR2: SQVTM, ANQGSEA. The CDR3 runs to 12 residues. V was pared by 4 bases and J by 1 base, with 7 bases between. The DNA of the CDR3 is TGCAGCGTTGCGCAGGGCCAAGAGACCCAGTACTTC. This sequence encodes CSVAQGQETQYF.

The gene calls are TRBV20-1 and TRBJ1-5; D gene ambiguous. The CDR3 is 14 residues long. CDR1 DFQATT and CDR2 SNEGSKA come from the germline V gene (reference sequence). V shed 3 bases and J shed 5 bases, with 14 bases lying between them. In DNA, the CDR3 is TGCAGTGCTAGTGGAGGGAATGGAGATCAGCCCCAGCATTTT. This translates into CSASGGNGDQPQHF.